Below, 24 T cell receptor beta chains from the same sample are listed, as sequenced in a study of T cell responses to AZD1222 COVID-19 vaccine. The table came from immunoSEQ multiplex PCR; TCRdb's copy has only in-frame clones and leaves some out. The table shows 95,000 to 110,000 clones, with less than 95% occurring only once. Material: peripheral blood, obtained on day 0 of AZD1222 vaccination. These receptors were taken from an adult in good health.

The rearrangement uses TRBV9 and TRBJ2-1, with TRBD2 matching over 11 bases. CDR1 SGDLS and CDR2 YYNGEE come from the germline V gene. The CDR3 is made up of 15 amino acids. Trimming at V came to 0 bases and at J to 7 bases, leaving 3 bases not matched to a gene. The CDR3 DNA is TGTGCCAGCAGCGTAGTAGCGGGAGGGACTAATGAGCAGTTCTTC. Amino acid sequence: CASSVVAGGTNEQFF.

V is TRBV9 and J is TRBJ2-3; possible D gene TRBD2, 6 bases. Trimming removed 4 bases from V and 5 bases from J, with 14 bases in between. Germline CDR1 is SGDLS and CDR2 is YYNGEE. CDR3 length: 14 residues. CDR3 residues: CASSLTSLGDTQYF. DNA for the CDR3: TGTGCCAGCAGCTTAACTAGCTTGGGAGATACGCAGTATTTT.

The chain joins TRBV19 to TRBJ2-7; TRBD1 agrees at 8 bases. Trimming took 6 bases from V and 2 from J; bases not matched to a gene: 3. Germline V lookup: CDR1 LNHDA, CDR2 SQIVND (reference sequence). This CDR3 region has 13 residues. CDR3 protein: CASRKQGAYEQYF. CDR3 DNA: TGTGCCAGTAGAAAACAGGGGGCCTACGAGCAGTACTTC.

The rearrangement uses TRBV9 and TRBJ2-1; TRBD2 might be the D (6 bases). V dropped 0 bases and J dropped 2 bases, with 9 bases sitting between them. The CDR3 sequence is 15 residues long. The germline CDR1 and CDR2 sequences are SGDLS and YYNGEE. CDR3 nucleotides: TGTGCCAGCAGCGTAGACGGGGGACCCTACAATGAGCAGTTCTTC. Its protein is CASSVDGGPYNEQFF.

This sequence joins TRBV2 and TRBJ1-3; no definite D call. The V and J ends lost 11 bases and 1 base respectively, with 12 bases between them. Germline values: CDR1 SNHLY, CDR2 FYNNEI. The CDR3 is 13 residues long. In nucleotides, the CDR3 is TGTGCCGGGGTGGACGAATCTGGAAACACCATATATTTT. Translation gives CAGVDESGNTIYF.

This clone was seen only once. The chain employs TRBV18 and TRBJ2-7, with D possibly being TRBD1 (6 bases). V gave up 5 bases and J gave up 0 bases, with 11 bases separating them. The CDR3 is 14 residues long. Germline loops: CDR1 KGHSH, CDR2 LQKENI. Here the CDR3 DNA reads TGTGCCAGCTCAACCCGGGACACCTCCTACGAGCAGTACTTC. Its protein is CASSTRDTSYEQYF. The full variable domain, in which reference TRBV18 and TRBJ2-7 provide the parts outside the CDR3, is NAGVMQNPRHLVRRRGQEARLRCSPMKGHSHVYWYRQLPEEGLKFMVYLQKENIIDESGMPKERFSAEFPKEGPSILRIQQVVRGDSAAYFCASSTRDTSYEQYFGPGTRLTVT.

The rearrangement links TRBV24-1 to TRBJ2-3, with D possibly being TRBD2 (5 bases). There are 16 residues in the CDR3. Germline-derived CDR1 and CDR2 are KGHDR and SFDVKD. Trimming pared 10 bases from V and 8 bases from J, leaving 27 bases between. The CDR3 is CATYRHPGNILGTQYF. For the CDR3, the DNA is TGTGCCACTTATCGGCACCCGGGAAATATCCTGGGTACGCAGTATTTT.

This sequence joins TRBV5-8 and TRBJ1-1; D possibly corresponds to TRBD1 (6 bases). Germline CDR1 reads SGHTS; CDR2 reads YDEGEE. The CDR3 has 15 residues. V was trimmed by 4 bases and J by 4 bases, leaving 17 bases between them. The CDR3 bases are TGTGCCAGCAGCCCACGGGGCCGGGGGCCCACTGAAGCTTTCTTT. Its protein is CASSPRGRGPTEAFF. The full variable domain, its missing parts supplied by reference TRBV5-8 and TRBJ1-1, is EAGVTQSPTHLIKTRGQQATLRCSPISGHTSVYWYQQALGLGLQFLLWYDEGEERNRGNFPPRFSGRQFPNYSSELNVNALELEDSALYLCASSPRGRGPTEAFFGQGTRLTVV.

The V call is TRBV14, the J call TRBJ2-7; D gene uncertain. V was trimmed by 3 bases and J by 0 bases, leaving 0 bases between them. The CDR3 has 11 amino acids. Germline V gene sequence: CDR1 SGHDN, CDR2 FVKESK. The CDR3: CASSHSYEQYF. In DNA form, the CDR3 reads TGTGCCAGCAGCCACTCCTACGAGCAGTACTTC.

V and J are TRBV6-5 and TRBJ1-2, with 7 bases aligning to TRBD1. V shed 7 bases and J 8 bases; nucleotides not matched to a gene: 7. Looked up from germline, CDR1 is MNHEY and CDR2 is SVGAGI. The CDR3 consists of 12 residues. The CDR3, as DNA: TGTGCCAGCACGCCGGGAGGGGGCGGCTACACCTTC. Translated: CASTPGGGGYTF.

V usage is TRBV18 and J usage is TRBJ1-5, with 10 bases lining up with TRBD1. The V gene end was trimmed by 7 bases and the J gene end by 11 bases; junction bases not matched to a gene: 14. Germline V gene sequence: CDR1 KGHSH, CDR2 LQKENI. CDR3 length: 15 residues. The CDR3 loop reads CASFADPTGGRAQHF. The CDR3 DNA is TGTGCCAGCTTCGCGGACCCGACAGGGGGCAGGGCCCAGCATTTT.

The chain couples TRBV27 to TRBJ1-4; maybe TRBD1 (5 bases). Per the germline V gene, CDR1 is MNHEY and CDR2 is SMNVEV (reference sequence). The CDR3 is 18 amino acids. V gave up 0 bases and J gave up 8 bases, with 22 bases separating them. DNA of the CDR3: TGTGCCAGCAGTTTATCTTCAGGGTCGGGGCTCCAAGTCGAAAAACTGTTTTTT. It codes for CASSLSSGSGLQVEKLFF.

The V call is TRBV7-9, the J call TRBJ2-7; 7 nucleotides line up with TRBD2. J lost 4 bases, V lost 2 bases, and 2 bases had no gene match. Germline CDR1 SEHNR, CDR2 FQNEAQ (reference sequence). The CDR3 sequence is 13 residues long. The CDR3 DNA reads as TGTGCCAGCAGCTTATCCGGGGGGTACGAGCAGTACTTC. This encodes CASSLSGGYEQYF.

The V and J genes are TRBV4-3 and TRBJ2-3, with 9 bases lining up with TRBD2. The CDR3 is 16 residues long. The J segment lost 4 bases and the V segment lost 0 bases, leaving 5 bases of the junction unmatched. From germline, CDR1 is LGHNA and CDR2 YSLEER. CDR3: CASSQDKRGVADTQYF. DNA of the CDR3: TGCGCCAGCAGCCAAGATAAGCGGGGGGTGGCAGATACGCAGTATTTT.

The V call is TRBV5-1, the J call TRBJ2-7; the match to TRBD1 covers 9 bases. V was clipped by 4 bases and J by 1 base; unmatched bases: 3. The CDR3 is 14 amino acids. The germline CDR1 and CDR2 sequences are SGHRS and YFSETQ. CDR3 nucleotides: TGCGCCAGCAGCCGACAGGGGGAGTCCTACGAGCAGTACTTC. It is translated as CASSRQGESYEQYF.

The gene calls are TRBV3-1 (or the pseudogene TRBV3-2) and TRBJ2-7, with 7 bases that match TRBD2. CDR1 is LGHDT, CDR2 YNNKEL, per germline (reference sequence). V was clipped by 1 base and J by 4 bases; unmatched bases: 1. The CDR3 spans 13 residues. CDR3 in amino acids: CASSQAGGYEQYF. CDR3 in DNA: TGTGCCAGCAGCCAAGCGGGGGGTTACGAGCAGTACTTC.

The chain has TRBV5-5 and TRBJ1-2, with 8 bases fitting TRBD1. V lost 0 bases, J lost 5 bases, and 3 bases stayed unmatched. Germline V gene data show CDR1 as SGHKS and CDR2 as YYEKEE (reference sequence). This CDR3 is 14 amino acids long. The DNA for the CDR3 is TGTGCCAGCAGCTTGGGACAGGGGAGTTATGGCTACACCTTC. As protein: CASSLGQGSYGYTF.

The chain is built from TRBV9 and TRBJ1-5, with D maybe TRBD1 (5 bases). This CDR3 contains 15 residues. V was trimmed by 0 bases and J by 8 bases, leaving 15 bases between them. Per germline, CDR1 SGDLS and CDR2 YYNGEE. The CDR3 DNA is TGTGCCAGCAGCGTAGAAGGCGCAGGGAACGAGCCCCAGCATTTT. As protein: CASSVEGAGNEPQHF.

The J gene is TRBJ1-6, the V gene TRBV4-1; D call uncertain. CDR3 length equals 17 residues. CDR1 and CDR2 from the germline V gene are MGHRA and YSYEKL. The germline V and J ends were trimmed by 4 bases and 9 bases, with 22 bases remaining between them. In DNA form, the CDR3 reads TGCGCCAGCAGCCGAAAACCGGGGTACGATAATCCTTCACCCCTCCACTTT. Amino acids: CASSRKPGYDNPSPLHF.

The chain uses TRBV29-1 and TRBJ2-1, with D hard to call. The CDR3 runs to 13 residues. Trimming left V 7 bases short and J 0 bases short, with 10 bases between. Germline-derived CDR1 and CDR2 are SQVTM and ANQGSEA. CDR3 residues: CSGVSPSYNEQFF. DNA for the CDR3: TGCAGCGGTGTTAGCCCCTCCTACAATGAGCAGTTCTTC.

This sequence joins TRBV28 and TRBJ2-1, with TRBD2 matching over 10 bases. Germline V gene sequence: CDR1 MDHEN, CDR2 SYDVKM. CDR3 length equals 19 residues. The ends lost 5 bases at V and 11 bases at J; junction bases unmatched: 24. The CDR3 region has the DNA TGTGCCAGCAGTACCCCCTGGGCAGCCGGGACTAGCGTTACCACAAAGCAGTTCTTC. It encodes CASSTPWAAGTSVTTKQFF. The whole variable domain, remainder taken from reference TRBV28 and TRBJ2-1, is DVKVTQSSRYLVKRTGEKVFLECVQDMDHENMFWYRQDPGLGLRLIYFSYDVKMKEKGDIPEGYSVSREKKERFSLILESASTNQTSMYLCASSTPWAAGTSVTTKQFFGPGTRLTVL.

The rearrangement joins TRBV4-1 to TRBJ1-2; D is uncertain. Trimming removed 3 bases at V and 7 bases at J, with 24 bases between. CDR1 MGHRA and CDR2 YSYEKL come from the germline V gene. The CDR3 runs 17 residues. The CDR3 spells CASSHYTSPGREGGYTF. The CDR3, as DNA: TGCGCCAGCAGCCACTACACGAGCCCAGGTCGGGAGGGTGGCTACACCTTC.

As DNA, the CDR3 is TGCGCCAGCAGCTTGGCAGAGGGGGGGTCGGAAGAGACCCAGTACTTC. Translation gives CASSLAEGGSEETQYF. The genes are TRBV5-1 and TRBJ2-5; a possible D gene is TRBD2 (7 bases). The V end was cut by 0 bases, the J end by 3 bases, with 15 bases between. CDR1 and CDR2 from the germline V gene are SGHRS and YFSETQ. The CDR3 runs 16 residues.

This chain links TRBV28 with TRBJ2-7, with D possibly being TRBD1 or TRBD2 (5 bases each). The length of the CDR3 is 16 residues. Trimming left V 8 bases short and J 1 base short, with 21 bases between. The germline CDR1 and CDR2 sequences are MDHEN and SYDVKM. CDR3 residues: CASRRDGAYGSYEQYF. The CDR3 nucleotides read TGTGCCAGCCGCCGGGACGGAGCTTATGGTTCCTACGAGCAGTACTTC.